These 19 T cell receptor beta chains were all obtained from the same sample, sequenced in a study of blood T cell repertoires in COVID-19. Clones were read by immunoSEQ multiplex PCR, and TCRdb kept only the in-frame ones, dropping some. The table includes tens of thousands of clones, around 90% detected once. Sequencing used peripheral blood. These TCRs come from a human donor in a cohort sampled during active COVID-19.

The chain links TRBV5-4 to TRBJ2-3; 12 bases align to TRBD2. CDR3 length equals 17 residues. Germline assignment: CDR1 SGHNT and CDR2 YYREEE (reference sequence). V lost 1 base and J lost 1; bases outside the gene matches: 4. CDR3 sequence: CASSLFASGGGTDTQYF. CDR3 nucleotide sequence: TGTGCCAGCAGCTTGTTCGCTAGCGGGGGGGGCACAGATACGCAGTATTTT.

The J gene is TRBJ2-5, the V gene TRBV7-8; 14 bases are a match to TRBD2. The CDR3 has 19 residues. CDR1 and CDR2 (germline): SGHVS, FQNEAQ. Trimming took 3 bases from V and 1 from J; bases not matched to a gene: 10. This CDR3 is CASSFTAGLAGASQETQYF. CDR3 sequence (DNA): TGTGCCAGCAGCTTTACCGCGGGACTAGCGGGGGCCTCCCAAGAGACCCAGTACTTC.

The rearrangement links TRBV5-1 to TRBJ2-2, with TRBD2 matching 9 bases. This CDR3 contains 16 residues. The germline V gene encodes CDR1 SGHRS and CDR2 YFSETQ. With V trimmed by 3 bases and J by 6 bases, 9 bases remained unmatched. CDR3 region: CASSYQAGGPSGELFF. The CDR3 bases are TGCGCCAGCAGCTACCAAGCGGGGGGCCCATCCGGGGAGCTGTTTTTT.

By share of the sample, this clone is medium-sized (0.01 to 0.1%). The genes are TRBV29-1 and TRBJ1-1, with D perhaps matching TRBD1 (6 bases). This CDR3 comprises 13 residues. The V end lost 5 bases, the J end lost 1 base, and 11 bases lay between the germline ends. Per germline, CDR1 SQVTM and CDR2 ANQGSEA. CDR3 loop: CSVSGQPNTEAFF. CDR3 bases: TGCAGCGTTTCCGGACAGCCGAACACTGAAGCTTTCTTT.

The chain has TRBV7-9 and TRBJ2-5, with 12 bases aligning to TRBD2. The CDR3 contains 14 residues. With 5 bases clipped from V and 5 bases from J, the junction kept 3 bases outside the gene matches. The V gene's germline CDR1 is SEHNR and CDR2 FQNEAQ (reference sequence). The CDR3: CASSPGLAGETQYF. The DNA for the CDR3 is TGTGCCAGCAGCCCCGGACTAGCGGGGGAGACCCAGTACTTC. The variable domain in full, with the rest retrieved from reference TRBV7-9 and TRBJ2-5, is DTGVSQNPRHKITKRGQNVTFRCDPISEHNRLYWYRQTLGQGPEFLTYFQNEAQLEKSRLLSDRFSAERPKGSFSTLEIQRTEQGDSAMYLCASSPGLAGETQYFGPGTRLLVL.

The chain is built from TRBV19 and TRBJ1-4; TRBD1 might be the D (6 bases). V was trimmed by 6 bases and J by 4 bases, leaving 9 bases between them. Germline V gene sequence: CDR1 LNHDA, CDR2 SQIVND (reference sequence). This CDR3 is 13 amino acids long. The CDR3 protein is CASSGQINEKLFF. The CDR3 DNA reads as TGTGCCAGTAGCGGACAGATTAATGAAAAACTGTTTTTT. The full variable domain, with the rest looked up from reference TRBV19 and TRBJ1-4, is DGGITQSPKYLFRKEGQNVTLSCEQNLNHDAMYWYRQDPGQGLRLIYYSQIVNDFQKGDIAEGYSVSREKKESFPLTVTSAQKNPTAFYLCASSGQINEKLFFGSGTQLSVL.

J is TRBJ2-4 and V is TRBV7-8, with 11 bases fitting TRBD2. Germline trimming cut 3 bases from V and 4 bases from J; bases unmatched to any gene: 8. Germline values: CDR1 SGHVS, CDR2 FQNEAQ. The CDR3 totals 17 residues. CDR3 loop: CASSLEIAGGPKNIQYF. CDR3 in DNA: TGTGCCAGCAGCTTGGAAATAGCGGGGGGGCCGAAAAACATTCAGTACTTC.

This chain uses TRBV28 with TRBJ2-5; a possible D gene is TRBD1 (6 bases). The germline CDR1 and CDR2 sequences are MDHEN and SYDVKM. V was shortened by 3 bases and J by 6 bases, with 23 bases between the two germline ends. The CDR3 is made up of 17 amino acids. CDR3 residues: CASSFFQGQPEGKTQYF. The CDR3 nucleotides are TGTGCCAGCAGTTTCTTCCAAGGACAGCCCGAGGGGAAGACCCAGTACTTC.

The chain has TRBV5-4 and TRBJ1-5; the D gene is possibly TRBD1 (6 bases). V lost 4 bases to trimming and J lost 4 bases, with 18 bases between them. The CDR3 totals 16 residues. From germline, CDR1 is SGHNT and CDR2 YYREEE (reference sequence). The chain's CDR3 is CASSPGPGAPNQPQHF. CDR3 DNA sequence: TGTGCCAGCAGCCCAGGTCCAGGGGCCCCGAATCAGCCCCAGCATTTT. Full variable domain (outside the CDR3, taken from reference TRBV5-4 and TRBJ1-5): ETGVTQSPTHLIKTRGQQVTLRCSSQSGHNTVSWYQQALGQGPQFIFQYYREEENGRGNFPPRFSGLQFPNYSSELNVNALELDDSALYLCASSPGPGAPNQPQHFGDGTRLSIL.

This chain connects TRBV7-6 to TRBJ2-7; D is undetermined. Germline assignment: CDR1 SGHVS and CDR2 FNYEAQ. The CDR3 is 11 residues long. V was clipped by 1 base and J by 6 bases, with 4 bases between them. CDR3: CASSLVGEQYF. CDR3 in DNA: TGTGCCAGCAGCTTAGTCGGCGAGCAGTACTTC.

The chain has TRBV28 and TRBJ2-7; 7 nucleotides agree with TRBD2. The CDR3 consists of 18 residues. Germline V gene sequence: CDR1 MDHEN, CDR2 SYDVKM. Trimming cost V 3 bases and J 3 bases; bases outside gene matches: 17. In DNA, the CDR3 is TGTGCCAGCAGTTTGCGGGGACTACTCTCCCCTAACGGCTACGAGCAGTACTTC. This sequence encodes CASSLRGLLSPNGYEQYF. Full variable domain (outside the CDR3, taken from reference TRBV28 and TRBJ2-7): DVKVTQSSRYLVKRTGEKVFLECVQDMDHENMFWYRQDPGLGLRLIYFSYDVKMKEKGDIPEGYSVSREKKERFSLILESASTNQTSMYLCASSLRGLLSPNGYEQYFGPGTRLTVT.

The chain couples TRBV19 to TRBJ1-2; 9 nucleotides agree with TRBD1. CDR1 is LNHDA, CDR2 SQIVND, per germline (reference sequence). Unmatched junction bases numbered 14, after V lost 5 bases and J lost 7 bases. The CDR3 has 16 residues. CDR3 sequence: CASSPYYRGRGGGYTF. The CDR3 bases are TGTGCCAGTAGTCCCTACTACAGGGGGCGCGGAGGTGGCTACACCTTC.

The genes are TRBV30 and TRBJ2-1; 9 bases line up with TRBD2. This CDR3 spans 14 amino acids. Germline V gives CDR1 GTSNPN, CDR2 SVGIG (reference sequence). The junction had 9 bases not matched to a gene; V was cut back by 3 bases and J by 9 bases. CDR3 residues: CAWRGTSRSTEQFF. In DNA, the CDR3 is TGTGCCTGGAGGGGGACTAGCCGATCCACTGAGCAGTTCTTC.

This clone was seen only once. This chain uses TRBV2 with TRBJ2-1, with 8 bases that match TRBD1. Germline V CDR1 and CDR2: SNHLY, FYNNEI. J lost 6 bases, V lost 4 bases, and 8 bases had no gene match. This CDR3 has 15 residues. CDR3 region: CASSGTGIRGNEQFF. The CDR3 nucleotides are TGTGCCAGCAGTGGGACAGGGATTAGAGGCAATGAGCAGTTCTTC.

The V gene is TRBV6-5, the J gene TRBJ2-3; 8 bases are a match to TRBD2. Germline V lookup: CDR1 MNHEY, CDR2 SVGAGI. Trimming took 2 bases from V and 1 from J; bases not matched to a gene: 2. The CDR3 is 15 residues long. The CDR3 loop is CASSYGRGGTDTQYF. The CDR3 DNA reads TGTGCCAGCAGTTACGGGCGGGGGGGCACAGATACGCAGTATTTT.

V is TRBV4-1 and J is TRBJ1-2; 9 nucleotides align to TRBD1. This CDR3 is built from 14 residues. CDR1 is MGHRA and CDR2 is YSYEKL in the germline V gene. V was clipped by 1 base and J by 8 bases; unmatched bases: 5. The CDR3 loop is CASSQVGTGQGYTF. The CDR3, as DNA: TGCGCCAGCAGCCAAGTGGGGACAGGGCAAGGCTACACCTTC.

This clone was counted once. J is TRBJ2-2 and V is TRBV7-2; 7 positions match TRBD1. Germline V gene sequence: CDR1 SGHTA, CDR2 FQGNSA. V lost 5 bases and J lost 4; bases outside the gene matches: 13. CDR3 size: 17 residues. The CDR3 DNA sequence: TGTGCCAGCAGCCCGGATTCAACGGGACAGTTCACCGGGGAGCTGTTTTTT. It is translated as CASSPDSTGQFTGELFF.

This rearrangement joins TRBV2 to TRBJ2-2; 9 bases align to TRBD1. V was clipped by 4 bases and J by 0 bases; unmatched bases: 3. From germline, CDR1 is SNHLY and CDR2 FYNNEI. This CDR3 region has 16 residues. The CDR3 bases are TGTGCCAGCAGTGTACAGGGGGCGACGAACACCGGGGAGCTGTTTTTT. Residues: CASSVQGATNTGELFF.

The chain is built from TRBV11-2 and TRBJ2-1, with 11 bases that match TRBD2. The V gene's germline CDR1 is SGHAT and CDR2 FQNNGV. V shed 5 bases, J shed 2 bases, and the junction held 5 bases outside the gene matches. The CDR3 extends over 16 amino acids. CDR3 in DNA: TGTGCCAGCAGCCATTTAGCGGGGGGGACCTACAATGAGCAGTTCTTC. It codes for CASSHLAGGTYNEQFF.